These 27 T cell receptor beta chains originate from one sample sequenced in a study of shared clonotypes between healthy human individuals (dated by TCRdb to about 2020). The library came from the immunoSEQ multiplex PCR assay. Entries here come from immuneACCESS through TCRdb and include only in-frame sequences with V and J called. Some clones fail to appear in such tables; in the studies checked, an unresolved V gene covers under half of the shortfall, and the cause of the remainder is unknown. Within this sample are some 2,500,000 clones, with more than 85% of them counted one time only. The ten largest clonotypes hold 0.36% of the sample. Sequencing input: naive CD4+ T cells from PBMCs. In light of the paper, this sample's cell subset or site label describes: CD45RA+ positively selected. These receptors originate from a man younger than 30 in good health. Some clones in this sample may be carry-over from other donors' samples.

The J gene is TRBJ2-1, the V gene TRBV7-8; unclear D gene. The germline V gene has CDR1 SGHVS and CDR2 FQNEAQ. The CDR3 has 15 amino acids. V lost 2 bases, J lost 2 bases, and 10 bases lay in between. The CDR3 loop is CASSLSERAYNEQFF. CDR3 bases: TGTGCCAGCAGCTTATCGGAGCGTGCCTACAATGAGCAGTTCTTC. Complete variable domain (other parts from reference TRBV7-8 and TRBJ2-1): GAGVSQSPRYKVAKRGQDVALRCDPISGHVSLFWYQQALGQGPEFLTYFQNEAQLDKSGLPSDRFFAERPEGSVSTLKIQRTQQEDSAVYLCASSLSERAYNEQFFGPGTRLTVL.

V is TRBV7-8 and J is TRBJ2-3; no firm D call. The CDR3 loop spans 17 amino acids. From germline, CDR1 is SGHVS and CDR2 FQNEAQ. The V end was cut by 6 bases, the J end by 0 bases, with 19 bases between. CDR3 DNA sequence: TGTGCCAGCAGGCCCTATTTGGGGTGGTCTAGCACAGATACGCAGTATTTT. Residues: CASRPYLGWSSTDTQYF.

Regarding this clone: A junction end diverges from the germline sequence, so it may reflect a read error. The chain carries TRBV2 and TRBJ2-5; possibly TRBD2 for D (6 bases). CDR1 and CDR2 from the germline V gene are SNHLY and FYNNEI. This CDR3 is 15 amino acids long. Here the CDR3 DNA reads TGTGCCAGCAGTGAATTTGGCCGGGGCGGGACGGGAGTTCACTTC. As protein: CASSEFGRGGTGVHF.

This rearrangement joins TRBV5-4 to TRBJ2-2; TRBD2 aligns across 10 bases. Germline assignment: CDR1 SGHNT and CDR2 YYREEE (reference sequence). The V segment lost 3 bases and the J segment 5 bases; nucleotides outside the gene matches: 10. This CDR3 spans 17 amino acids. CDR3 sequence (DNA): TGTGCCAGCAGCTCTCGGACTAGCGGAAGTTGGACCGGGGAGCTGTTTTTT. Translated: CASSSRTSGSWTGELFF.

V and J are TRBV5-1 and TRBJ2-5; TRBD2 matches at 9 bases. The V and J ends lost 0 bases and 5 bases, in that order; junction bases with no gene match: 5. Germline loops: CDR1 SGHRS, CDR2 YFSETQ. The CDR3 runs to 15 residues. CDR3 coding DNA: TGCGCCAGCAGCTTGGGACTAGCGGTGGCGGAGACCCAGTACTTC. This translates into CASSLGLAVAETQYF.

This chain links TRBV7-3 with TRBJ2-2, with a possible D match to TRBD1 (5 bases). The CDR3 has 14 amino acids. V lost 5 bases to trimming and J lost 3 bases, with 10 bases between them. Germline CDR1 and CDR2: SGHTA and FQGTGA. CDR3 sequence reads: CASSPRTYTGELFF. CDR3 nucleotide sequence: TGTGCCAGCAGCCCTCGGACATACACCGGGGAGCTGTTTTTT.

This clone was observed once. V is TRBV18 and J is TRBJ2-4; 8 bases map to TRBD2. Looked up from germline, CDR1 is KGHSH and CDR2 is LQKENI. The V and J ends lost 0 bases and 1 base, in that order; junction bases with no gene match: 14. CDR3 length: 20 amino acids. The CDR3 here is CASSPPTGGPFISAKNIQYF. CDR3 DNA: TGTGCCAGCTCACCACCCACGGGAGGGCCGTTTATCTCGGCCAAAAACATTCAGTACTTC.

This rearrangement joins TRBV2 to TRBJ1-4, with 11 bases matching TRBD1. This CDR3 contains 15 residues. Trimming at V came to 6 bases and at J to 11 bases, leaving 11 bases not matched to a gene. Germline V lookup: CDR1 SNHLY, CDR2 FYNNEI. The DNA of the CDR3 is TGTGCCAGCAGCCCTCCCGGGACAGGGGGAGGGAAACTGTTTTTT. Protein sequence: CASSPPGTGGGKLFF. The full variable domain, completed using reference TRBV2 and TRBJ1-4, is EPEVTQTPSHQVTQMGQEVILRCVPISNHLYFYWYRQILGQKVEFLVSFYNNEISEKSEIFDDQFSVERPDGSNFTLKIRSTKLEDSAMYFCASSPPGTGGGKLFFGSGTQLSVL.

This clone was observed a single time. The chain has TRBV2 and TRBJ2-5; 9 bases fit TRBD1. Trimming took 3 bases from V and 3 from J; bases not matched to a gene: 2. In germline, CDR1 is SNHLY, CDR2 FYNNEI. This CDR3 contains 14 residues. The CDR3 nucleotides are TGTGCCAGCAGTGAGTGGACAGGGGAAGAGACCCAGTACTTC. Amino acid sequence: CASSEWTGEETQYF.

The gene calls are TRBV7-3 and TRBJ2-7, with 7 bases identical to TRBD2. The CDR3 extends over 15 amino acids. V dropped 5 bases and J dropped 6; count of bases not matched to a gene: 13. Germline lookup yields CDR1 SGHTA and CDR2 FQGTGA. The CDR3 is CASSRLAGDLSEQYF. Written as DNA, the CDR3 is TGTGCCAGCAGCCGTCTGGCGGGAGACCTCTCCGAGCAGTACTTC.

On this clone: This specimen includes other DNA sequences encoding the same CDR3. The chain uses TRBV9 and TRBJ2-5, with TRBD2 matching 12 bases. Per germline, CDR1 SGDLS and CDR2 YYNGEE. Trimming removed 3 bases from V and 4 bases from J; junction bases left unmatched: 4. The CDR3 length is 15 residues. CDR3 loop: CASSATSGRRETQYF. The CDR3 DNA reads TGTGCCAGCAGCGCGACTAGCGGGAGAAGAGAGACCCAGTACTTC.

The chain is built from TRBV7-3 and TRBJ2-1, with a weak D call TRBD2 (5 bases). The CDR3 consists of 13 residues. Germline V gene sequence: CDR1 SGHTA, CDR2 FQGTGA. The germline V and J ends were trimmed by 5 bases and 2 bases, with 7 bases remaining between them. DNA for the CDR3: TGTGCCAGCAGCCAGAGGGCCTACAATGAGCAGTTCTTC. This translates into CASSQRAYNEQFF.

The chain has TRBV18 and TRBJ1-5; 9 bases fit TRBD1. The V gene end was trimmed by 1 base and the J gene end by 4 bases; junction bases not matched to a gene: 5. The CDR3 spans 16 residues. The germline CDR1 and CDR2 sequences are KGHSH and LQKENI. CDR3 amino acids: CASSPQGDRANQPQHF. The CDR3 nucleotides read TGTGCCAGCTCACCACAAGGGGACAGGGCGAATCAGCCCCAGCATTTT.

The chain links TRBV7-9 to TRBJ2-5, with unresolved D. The germline CDR1 and CDR2 sequences are SEHNR and FQNEAQ (reference sequence). V was clipped by 2 bases and J by 9 bases, with 13 bases between them. The CDR3 loop spans 13 amino acids. The CDR3 region has the DNA TGTGCCAGCAGCTTAAACGCCCTGGGTCCCCAGTACTTC. Protein sequence: CASSLNALGPQYF. Full variable domain (outside the CDR3, taken from reference TRBV7-9 and TRBJ2-5): DTGVSQNPRHKITKRGQNVTFRCDPISEHNRLYWYRQTLGQGPEFLTYFQNEAQLEKSRLLSDRFSAERPKGSFSTLEIQRTEQGDSAMYLCASSLNALGPQYFGPGTRLLVL.

The chain is built from TRBV28 and TRBJ2-1, with D uncertain. The CDR3 extends over 13 amino acids. Germline loops: CDR1 MDHEN, CDR2 SYDVKM. Deletions cut 4 bases from V and 5 bases from J, with 9 bases between. In DNA, the CDR3 is TGTGCCAGCAGTTCCCCGGCGAACAATGAGCAGTTCTTC. It specifies CASSSPANNEQFF.

V and J are TRBV5-4 and TRBJ1-3, with D possibly being TRBD1 (5 bases). Trimming took off 4 bases at V and 3 bases at J, with 14 bases between the two ends. CDR3 length: 15 amino acids. Germline V gene sequence: CDR1 SGHNT, CDR2 YYREEE (reference sequence). The CDR3 spells CASSQGGQGGNTIYF. DNA of the CDR3: TGTGCCAGCAGCCAGGGTGGCCAGGGTGGAAACACCATATATTTT.

The chain is built from TRBV5-4 and TRBJ2-1; the D gene could be TRBD1 or TRBD2 (5 bases each). Trimming shortened V by 0 bases and J by 4 bases, and 17 bases separated the two germline ends. This CDR3 contains 17 residues. The germline gives CDR1 SGHNT, CDR2 YYREEE (reference sequence). CDR3 region: CASSLASGHGLYNEQFF. CDR3 coding DNA: TGTGCCAGCAGCTTGGCCTCGGGGCATGGCTTATACAATGAGCAGTTCTTC. Full variable domain (rest looked up from reference TRBV5-4 and TRBJ2-1): ETGVTQSPTHLIKTRGQQVTLRCSSQSGHNTVSWYQQALGQGPQFIFQYYREEENGRGNFPPRFSGLQFPNYSSELNVNALELDDSALYLCASSLASGHGLYNEQFFGPGTRLTVL.

This sequence joins TRBV5-1 and TRBJ2-4; 14 nucleotides align to TRBD2. Per the germline V gene, CDR1 is SGHRS and CDR2 is YFSETQ. Trimming cost V 4 bases and J 7 bases; bases outside gene matches: 13. There are 18 residues in the CDR3. The CDR3 here is CASSREGLAGGGGNIQYF. The CDR3 DNA reads as TGCGCCAGCAGCAGGGAAGGACTAGCGGGAGGCGGCGGGAACATTCAGTACTTC.

CDR3 in amino acids: CASSFRDGKETQYF. Written as DNA, the CDR3 is TGTGCCAGCAGCTTCCGGGACGGTAAAGAGACCCAGTACTTC. The V and J genes are TRBV5-8 and TRBJ2-5; D may be TRBD1 or TRBD2 (5 bases each). V was cut by 2 bases and J by 3 bases, with 11 bases left in between. Germline V gene lookup returns CDR1 SGHTS and CDR2 YDEGEE. The CDR3 loop spans 14 amino acids.

This clone was counted a single time. The chain is built from TRBV13 and TRBJ1-2; perhaps TRBD1 as D (6 bases). Trimming removed 5 bases at V and 8 bases at J, with 18 bases between. The CDR3 totals 14 residues. Germline-derived CDR1 and CDR2 are PRHDT and FYEKMQ (reference sequence). The DNA for the CDR3 is TGTGCCAGCAGCCTCGAACAGGGCTCGGGCGGCTACACCTTC. As protein: CASSLEQGSGGYTF. Filled out from reference TRBV13 and TRBJ1-2, the complete variable domain reads AAGVIQSPRHLIKEKRETATLKCYPIPRHDTVYWYQQGPGQDPQFLISFYEKMQSDKGSIPDRFSAQQFSDYHSELNMSSLELGDSALYFCASSLEQGSGGYTFGSGTRLTVV.

This clone was detected a few times. This chain links TRBV4-1 with TRBJ1-5; no reliable D call. Deletions cut 1 base from V and 0 bases from J, with 7 bases between. This CDR3 comprises 15 residues. CDR1 MGHRA and CDR2 YSYEKL come from the germline V gene. CDR3 DNA sequence: TGCGCCAGCAGCCAAGGACATTATAGCAATCAGCCCCAGCATTTT. Translating it yields CASSQGHYSNQPQHF.

This sequence joins TRBV4-2 and TRBJ2-3; 16 bases map to TRBD2. This CDR3 region has 18 residues. Germline trimming cut 5 bases from V and 4 bases from J; bases unmatched to any gene: 9. Germline V gene sequence: CDR1 LGHNA, CDR2 YNFKEQ. The chain's CDR3 is CASSLPGLAGGSADTQYF. CDR3 in DNA: TGTGCCAGCAGCTTACCGGGACTAGCGGGAGGGAGCGCAGATACGCAGTATTTT.

V usage is TRBV6-6 and J usage is TRBJ2-7, with D perhaps TRBD2 (6 bases). The CDR3 extends over 14 amino acids. V dropped 2 bases and J dropped 2 bases, with 10 bases sitting between them. Germline V CDR1 and CDR2: MNHNY, SVGAGI (reference sequence). The CDR3 coding sequence is TGTGCCAGCAGTTACGGCGGGAAAACCTACGAGCAGTACTTC. This translates into CASSYGGKTYEQYF.

This chain joins TRBV6-1 and TRBJ2-2; a possible D gene is TRBD2 (5 bases). Germline V CDR1 and CDR2: MNHNS, SASEGT. CDR3 size: 13 residues. Between the trimmed V and J ends, which lost 10 bases and 4 bases, there was a span of 13 bases. CDR3 residues: CANSLRGTGELFF. The CDR3 nucleotides read TGTGCCAACAGCCTTCGGGGCACCGGGGAGCTGTTTTTT.

The gene calls are TRBV5-1 and TRBJ2-3, with 9 bases that match TRBD2. CDR3 length: 15 residues. The trim removed 4 bases at V and 2 bases at J, leaving 5 bases unmatched. Germline CDR1 is SGHRS and CDR2 is YFSETQ. CDR3: CASSTLAGNTDTQYF. CDR3 nucleotides: TGCGCCAGCAGCACCCTAGCGGGAAACACAGATACGCAGTATTTT.

This chain uses TRBV7-9 with TRBJ2-3; the match to TRBD1 covers 10 bases. There are 15 residues in the CDR3. With 7 bases clipped from V and 2 bases from J, the junction kept 6 bases outside the gene matches. The germline V gene has CDR1 SEHNR and CDR2 FQNEAQ (reference sequence). CDR3 bases: TGTGCCAGCACCCCCGGGACAGGGGCCACAGATACGCAGTATTTT. Encoded protein: CASTPGTGATDTQYF.

This chain links TRBV7-3 with TRBJ2-1; TRBD2 agrees at 7 bases. The length of the CDR3 is 16 residues. The trim removed 5 bases at V and 3 bases at J, leaving 10 bases unmatched. Germline V gene sequence: CDR1 SGHTA, CDR2 FQGTGA. DNA for the CDR3: TGTGCCAGCAGCCCCTCGACTAGCCATTTCTACAATGAGCAGTTCTTC. Encoded protein: CASSPSTSHFYNEQFF.